Ten or more counts support the clone carrying this T cell receptor (beta chain). The target antigen is unknown. Clinical symptoms, serum thyroxine, TRAb, thyroid ultrasound and orbital computed tomography were relied on for diagnosis. The authors isolated PBMCs from about 10 ml of fresh peripheral blood. As the template, RNA transcripts were used to amplify TCR beta CDR3 regions. HTBI-primed first-round RT-PCR preceded second-round multiplex PCR. TCRdb called the multiplex PCR reads again in MiXCR, with one record for every CDR3 protein. This table holds 500,000 to 700,000 distinct CDR3 sequences, about 20% found once. The source of the sample is a study of Graves' ophthalmopathy and Graves' hyperthyroidism. Study findings and constraints: In predicting ophthalmopathy progression, the model reached approximately 71% sensitivity and around 72% specificity. Blood samples also showed most expanded thyroid clonotypes exceeding 0.001 frequency.

The receptor's source is a woman aged 18-29 years with stable Graves' hyperthyroidism. Some clones in this sample may be carry-over from other donors' samples. Sequencing used peripheral blood.

CDR3 DNA sequence: TGTGCCAGCAGTTACCGATTTGGTCAAGAGACCCAGTACTTC. Encoded protein: CASSYRFGQETQYF. The chain recombines TRBV6-5 with TRBJ2-5; D unclear. The ends were cut back, 2 bases at V and 2 bases at J, with 9 bases in the middle. The germline V gene has CDR1 MNHEY and CDR2 SVGAGI. The CDR3 sequence is 14 residues long.